This T cell receptor (beta chain) was identified in a study of blood T cell repertoires in COVID-19. Whole-study context: PBMCs, B-cell-depleted T cells, or T cells were the source of the cDNA or gDNA that made up the material.

Per the authors' pipeline: How many nucleated cells were present was estimated from reference gene primer amplification. The method was immunoSEQ multiplex PCR; TCRdb's version includes in-frame clones alone and lacks a portion of them. The DNA gave D and trimming, while V, J and clone size come from that table. Of 70,000 to 95,000 clones in the sample, 88% were seen once. With 3 bases removed from V and 5 bases from J, the gap between germline ends came to 8 bases. Per the germline V gene, CDR1 is SEHNR and CDR2 is FQNEAQ (reference sequence). The CDR3 has 14 amino acids. The sample was peripheral blood. The genes are TRBV7-9 and TRBJ1-6; TRBD1 might be the D (6 bases). This TCR derives from a man aged 65-85 years with acute or convalescent COVID-19. CDR3 loop: CASSLDSNNSPLHF. The CDR3 coding sequence is TGTGCCAGCAGCTTGGACAGCAATAATTCACCCCTCCACTTT.